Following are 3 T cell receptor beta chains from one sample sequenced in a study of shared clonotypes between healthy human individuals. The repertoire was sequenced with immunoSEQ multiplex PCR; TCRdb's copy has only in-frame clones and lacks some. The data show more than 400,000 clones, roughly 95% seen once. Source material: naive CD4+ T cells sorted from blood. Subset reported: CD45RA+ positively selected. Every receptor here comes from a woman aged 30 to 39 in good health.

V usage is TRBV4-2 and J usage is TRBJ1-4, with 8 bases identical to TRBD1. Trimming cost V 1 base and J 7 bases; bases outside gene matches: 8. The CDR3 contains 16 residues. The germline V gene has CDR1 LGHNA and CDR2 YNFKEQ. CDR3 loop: CASSQGTGLWREKLFF. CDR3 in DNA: TGTGCCAGCAGCCAAGGGACAGGGCTTTGGCGTGAAAAACTGTTTTTT.

The DNA of the CDR3 is TGTGCCACCAGCAGAGCAGGGGGCGCCTTCCACGAGCAGTACTTC. Residues: CATSRAGGAFHEQYF. This chain connects TRBV15 to TRBJ2-7; the match to TRBD1 covers 8 bases. Germline CDR1 reads LNHNV; CDR2 reads YYDKDF (reference sequence). The CDR3 length is 15 residues. V was clipped by 1 base and J by 5 bases; unmatched bases: 7.

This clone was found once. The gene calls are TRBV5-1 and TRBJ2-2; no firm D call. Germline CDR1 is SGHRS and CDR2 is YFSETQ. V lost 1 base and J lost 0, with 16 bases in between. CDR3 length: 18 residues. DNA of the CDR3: TGCGCCAGCAGCTTGATCCCAGAAAGTAACGCGAACACCGGGGAGCTGTTTTTT. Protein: CASSLIPESNANTGELFF.